The T cell receptor beta chain described here comes from a study of T cell repertoires in cytomegalovirus infection (dated by TCRdb to about 2019). The study in broad terms: Donor HLA type was relevant to the analysis, as public TCR beta signatures indicated carriage of CMV infection together with the matching HLA type. The research as a whole found: In both this cohort and an independent roughly 360-donor cohort, the cumulative frequency of public TCR beta family members distinguished carriers of CMV infection plus the relevant HLA type. The ex vivo response was dominated by HLA-C-restricted CMV-specific TCR beta clonotypes, which also provided the single most frequent clonotype in two of eight donors.

Including cysteine and phenylalanine, the CDR3 has 12 amino acids. The CDR3 DNA has 36 bases and is translated from base 1. Deletion took 0 bases off V and 6 bases off J, with a span of 5 bases between the germline ends. Reading the germline V gene (reference sequence) gives CDR1 DFQATT and CDR2 SNEGSKA. On this clonotype itself: Its antigen specificity is not known. Base quality data are lacking; no much larger clone is found one base away.

These reads were obtained on an Illumina HiSeq 1500. In-frame beta chains were kept once TCRdb had trimmed the public reads at Q25 with fastp and called clones with MiXCR. Rows merge per CDR3 protein into single entries with the most common DNA and genes. A total of 740,000 or so distinct CDR3 sequences appear in this sample, approximately 34% of them only once. Together, the top ten hold under 3.5% of the sample. The sample consisted of PBMCs. The rearranged segments are TRBV20-1 and TRBJ2-2, with the D gene too uncertain to name. This receptor was obtained from a human donor in good health (CMV status not recorded). Some clones in this sample may be carry-over from other donors' samples. CDR3 sequence: CSARDQSGELFF. The DNA is as follows: TGCAGTGCTAGAGATCAATCCGGGGAGCTGTTTTTT.